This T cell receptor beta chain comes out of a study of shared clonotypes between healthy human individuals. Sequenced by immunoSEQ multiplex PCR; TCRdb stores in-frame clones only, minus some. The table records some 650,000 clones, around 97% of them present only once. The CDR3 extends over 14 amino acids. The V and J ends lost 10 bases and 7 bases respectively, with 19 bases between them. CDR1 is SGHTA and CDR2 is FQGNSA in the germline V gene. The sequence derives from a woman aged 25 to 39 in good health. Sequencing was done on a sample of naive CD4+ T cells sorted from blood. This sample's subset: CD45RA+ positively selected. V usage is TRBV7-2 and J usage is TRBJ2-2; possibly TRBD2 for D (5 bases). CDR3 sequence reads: CATEAGVMRGELFF. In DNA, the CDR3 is TGTGCCACCGAGGCCGGGGTAATGCGCGGGGAGCTGTTTTTT.